Included here is one TCR beta chain sequence, with context. Its antigen is undetermined. This sample was included in a study of cytomegalovirus exposure and HLA in healthy donors. Study in general: A previous analysis identified approximately 120 million unique TCR beta sequences derived from around 200 million T cells. General observations from the study: The study carried out a later analysis of TCR beta sequences. It associated some 18,000 of them with specific HLA alleles at a false discovery rate of 0.05.

In germline, CDR1 is MGHRA, CDR2 YSYEKL. The CDR3 is made up of 14 amino acids. The V gene end was trimmed by 5 bases and the J gene end by 8 bases; junction bases not matched to a gene: 5. Nominally healthy donors were sampled, though unrecorded immune exposures were likely. The PCR employed 60 Vbeta primers together with 13 Jbeta primers. Sequenced by immunoSEQ multiplex PCR; TCRdb stores in-frame clones only, minus some. The repertoire has about 130,000 clones, 60% to 85% of them found once; the top ten carry approximately 1.7%. The J gene is TRBJ2-1, the V gene TRBV4-1, with TRBD2 matching 11 bases. Sequenced input: PBMCs. The sequence derives from a woman in her thirties or forties in good health and CMV-seronegative. CDR3 amino acids: CASSKGTSGHEQFF. The CDR3 nucleotides read TGCGCCAGCAGCAAAGGGACTAGCGGCCATGAGCAGTTCTTC.